This T cell receptor (beta chain) was obtained from a study of a mutant IDH1 vaccine in newly diagnosed glioma. The CDR3 runs 14 residues. Per the germline V gene, CDR1 is SGHRS and CDR2 is YFSETQ. The ends were cut back, 0 bases at V and 5 bases at J, with 12 bases in the middle. In this sample, this clone turned up once. Its target is not known. Using immunoSEQ multiplex PCR, the repertoire was profiled, and TCRdb retains in-frame clones only, with some absent. This table has tens of thousands of clones, nearly 85% appearing once. The time point: week 23, last vaccination. Vaccination used 300 ug of mutant IDH1 20-mer peptide per dose, with topical imiquimod.

The sequence derives from a man between 18 and 29 years old with glioma. This specimen consisted of PBMCs, obtained from a glioma patient whose treatment included an IDH1 peptide vaccine. V usage is TRBV5-1 and J usage is TRBJ2-7; no definite D call. The CDR3 DNA follows: TGCGCCAGCAGCTTGGCCAGGATTTACGACGAGCAGTACTTC. It specifies CASSLARIYDEQYF. Filled out from reference TRBV5-1 and TRBJ2-7, the complete variable domain reads KAGVTQTPRYLIKTRGQQVTLSCSPISGHRSVSWYQQTPGQGLQFLFEYFSETQRNKGNFPGRFSGRQFSNSRSEMNVSTLELGDSALYLCASSLARIYDEQYFGPGTRLTVT.